What follows is one T cell receptor (beta chain) and its context. Its cognate antigen is unknown. This entry is derived from a study of post-analysis software for immune sequencing data. Study at large: Included courses were relapsing-remitting and secondary progressive multiple sclerosis; progressive-relapsing multiple sclerosis was also included. General study results and limits: Comparison of patients with controls showed five or six TRBV segments more frequent in patients, TRBV5-6, TRBV5-1 and TRBV20-1 among them. Controls had significantly higher normalized Chao1 diversity than multiple sclerosis patients. Samples made in the same batch grouped tightly together by F measure.

Unique-molecular-identifier-tagged TCR beta cDNA libraries were used. Input populations of roughly 0.85 to 11 million T cells gave rise to some 500,000 cDNA molecules. TCRdb re-analysed the PCR reads in MiXCR, keeping a single row per CDR3 protein. The table records under 650,000 distinct CDR3 sequences, about 44% of them present only once. From germline, CDR1 is SGHRS and CDR2 YFSETQ. The CDR3 contains 15 residues. Trimming at V came to 2 bases and at J to 2 bases, leaving 4 bases not matched to a gene. V usage is TRBV5-1 and J usage is TRBJ2-5; 9 bases map to TRBD1. Sample: blood. The clonotype was recovered from a girl aged 10 to 17 with multiple sclerosis. The CDR3 loop reads CASSFVDRGQETQYF. CDR3 bases: TGCGCCAGCAGCTTCGTTGACAGGGGGCAAGAGACCCAGTACTTC.